This T cell receptor (beta chain) is from a study of monozygotic twins with inflammatory bowel disease. Study-wide results and limits: Patients with IBD had less TCRbeta diversity (inverse Simpson) than their healthy co-twins. With others, IBD patients shared fewer clonotypes than healthy twins did, especially with disease activity.

Each TCR library used 3500 ng of total RNA. Researchers ran eight separate cDNA reactions for each sample. Each CDR3 protein gets one entry in TCRdb, which reprocessed the 5' RACE reads and gives no DNA. The repertoire table contains fewer than 450,000 distinct CDR3 sequences. This CDR3 has 15 amino acids. Details on this clonotype: Its antigen is as yet unknown.

The receptor comes from a human donor with ulcerative colitis or Crohn's disease, or a healthy co-twin of an affected twin (not recorded which). Sequenced material: blood. The V and J genes are TRBV21-1 and TRBJ1-6; without DNA, the TCRdb call of TRBD1 cannot be checked. TRBV21-1 is a known pseudogene. CDR3 in amino acids: CASSLPGDSQSPLHF.